Shown below are 32 T cell receptor beta chains from a single sample sequenced in a study of cytomegalovirus exposure and HLA in healthy donors (dated by TCRdb to about 2017). Receptor amplification or capture employed the immunoSEQ multiplex PCR assay. The multiplex PCR relied on a mix of 60 forward primers for TCR Vbeta segments and 13 reverse primers for TCR Jbeta segments. TCRdb stores this immuneACCESS table with in-frame sequences only. Part of the clones is absent; in the studies checked, under half of the shortfall reflects unresolved V genes, and no reason is known for the rest. The sample data list 200,000 or so clones, and approximately 78% of these were observed just once. Roughly 6% of the sample comes from the top ten. The sequencing input was PBMCs. All receptors derive from a woman between 50 and 59 years old in good health and CMV-seropositive.

J is TRBJ2-7 and V is TRBV29-1, with D possibly being TRBD2 (6 bases). CDR3 length: 13 amino acids. The V gene's germline CDR1 is SQVTM and CDR2 ANQGSEA. Trimming took 3 bases from V and 0 from J, leaving 9 bases between them. The CDR3, as DNA: TGCAGCGTTGATAGCGGCTACTCCTACGAGCAGTACTTC. Its protein product is CSVDSGYSYEQYF.

The chain uses TRBV2 and TRBJ2-2, with 7 bases matching TRBD2. The CDR3 is made up of 13 amino acids. CDR1 and CDR2 from the germline V gene are SNHLY and FYNNEI. V dropped 8 bases and J dropped 7; count of bases not matched to a gene: 7. This chain's CDR3 is CASHRGEGGELFF. DNA of the CDR3: TGTGCCAGCCATCGGGGGGAGGGCGGGGAGCTGTTTTTT.

The table lists this clone with a few counts. The V gene is TRBV5-6, the J gene TRBJ2-3; 10 bases fit TRBD2. Germline values: CDR1 SGHDT, CDR2 YYEEEE. J lost 0 bases, V lost 1 base, and 11 bases had no gene match. This CDR3 region has 19 residues. The CDR3 region has the DNA TGTGCCAGCAGCTTGTGGGCTAGCGGGAGACATTCTAGCACAGATACGCAGTATTTT. This translates into CASSLWASGRHSSTDTQYF.

This clone was recorded once. The chain has TRBV2 and TRBJ2-4; 7 bases match TRBD1. From germline, CDR1 is SNHLY and CDR2 FYNNEI. The V and J ends lost 6 bases and 2 bases, in that order; junction bases with no gene match: 1. This CDR3 comprises 13 residues. The CDR3 nucleotides are TGTGCCAGCAGGGACAGGTCCAAAAACATTCAGTACTTC. It translates to CASRDRSKNIQYF.

V is TRBV29-1 and J is TRBJ2-7; D is uncertain. Trimming stripped 7 bases from V and 2 bases from J, with 12 bases between. Germline-derived CDR1 and CDR2 are SQVTM and ANQGSEA. The CDR3 is made up of 12 amino acids. The CDR3 region is CSAQERTYEQYF. The CDR3 DNA is TGCAGCGCTCAGGAACGGACCTACGAGCAGTACTTC.

The CDR3 DNA sequence: TGCGCCAGCAGTGAGTCGTTCGGGCAAGAGACCCAGTACTTC. Translation gives CASSESFGQETQYF. The rearrangement uses TRBV10-1 and TRBJ2-5; D remains ambiguous. The V end lost 0 bases, the J end lost 2 bases, and 7 bases lay between the germline ends. The CDR3 loop spans 14 amino acids. The germline CDR1 and CDR2 sequences are WNHNN and SYGVQD (reference sequence).

Concerning this clone: A read error may account for a junction end that differs from germline. This same CDR3 is encoded by further DNA sequences in the sample. This chain links TRBV4-3 with TRBJ2-5; perhaps TRBD1 as D (5 bases). Germline CDR1 is LGHNA and CDR2 is YSLEER. This CDR3 is 15 amino acids long. This CDR3 is CASSQDMDKLGTQYF. The CDR3 bases are TGCGCTAGCAGCCAAGATATGGACAAATTGGGGACCCAGTACTTC.

The rearrangement uses TRBV19 and TRBJ1-5; 7 bases are a match to TRBD1. Per germline, CDR1 LNHDA and CDR2 SQIVND (reference sequence). Trimming cost V 5 bases and J 0 bases; bases outside gene matches: 4. The CDR3 is 15 residues long. The DNA for the CDR3 is TGTGCCAGTAGTCCCGGGACAGCTAGCAATCAGCCCCAGCATTTT. This encodes CASSPGTASNQPQHF.

The chain combines TRBV10-2 with TRBJ2-2; possible D gene TRBD1, 5 bases. The V gene's germline CDR1 is WSHSY and CDR2 SAAADI. The CDR3 loop spans 10 amino acids. The CDR3 loop reads CSLGVRELFF. The CDR3 region has the DNA TGCTCTTTAGGGGTAAGGGAGCTGTTTTTT.

The genes are TRBV2 and TRBJ1-2; a weak D match, TRBD1 (5 bases). Between the trimmed V and J ends, which lost 5 bases and 6 bases, there was a span of 13 bases. The CDR3 runs to 13 residues. The germline V gene has CDR1 SNHLY and CDR2 FYNNEI. The CDR3 DNA is TGTGCCAGCAGTTTTCAGCGGGGGGATGGCTACACCTTC. Translating gives CASSFQRGDGYTF. The full variable domain, with the rest looked up from reference TRBV2 and TRBJ1-2, is EPEVTQTPSHQVTQMGQEVILRCVPISNHLYFYWYRQILGQKVEFLVSFYNNEISEKSEIFDDQFSVERPDGSNFTLKIRSTKLEDSAMYFCASSFQRGDGYTFGSGTRLTVV.

V gene TRBV2 combines with J gene TRBJ1-1; D perhaps matches TRBD1 (6 bases). The CDR3 covers 21 residues. Germline V gene sequence: CDR1 SNHLY, CDR2 FYNNEI. Trimming left V 0 bases short and J 0 bases short, with 26 bases between. CDR3 nucleotides: TGTGCCAGCAGTGAAGCGCGGACGGGACAAGGAGGTGGGGGGGTGAACACTGAAGCTTTCTTT. Its protein is CASSEARTGQGGGGVNTEAFF.

The chain uses TRBV5-1 and TRBJ2-3; 8 positions match TRBD2. This CDR3 is 11 amino acids long. V shed 7 bases, J shed 6 bases, and the junction held 1 base outside the gene matches. CDR1 and CDR2 from the germline V gene are SGHRS and YFSETQ. As DNA, the CDR3 is TGCGCCAGCGGCGGGGGGGATACGCAGTATTTT. Protein: CASGGGDTQYF. The complete variable domain, with remaining parts taken from reference TRBV5-1 and TRBJ2-3, reads KAGVTQTPRYLIKTRGQQVTLSCSPISGHRSVSWYQQTPGQGLQFLFEYFSETQRNKGNFPGRFSGRQFSNSRSEMNVSTLELGDSALYLCASGGGDTQYFGPGTRLTVL.

The chain combines TRBV9 with TRBJ2-2; D is unclear. Germline V CDR1 and CDR2: SGDLS, YYNGEE. The CDR3 extends over 14 amino acids. V lost 3 bases to trimming and J lost 5 bases, with 11 bases between them. Here the CDR3 DNA reads TGTGCCAGCAGCGCTGGTCCCGGGACCGGGGAGCTGTTTTTT. It is translated as CASSAGPGTGELFF.

The chain recombines TRBV28 with TRBJ1-1; possibly TRBD1 for D (5 bases). V was pared by 3 bases and J by 0 bases, with 8 bases between. Per the germline V gene, CDR1 is MDHEN and CDR2 is SYDVKM. This CDR3 is built from 14 residues. The CDR3 loop is CASSFQGLNTEAFF. The CDR3 nucleotides read TGTGCCAGCAGTTTCCAGGGCCTGAACACTGAAGCTTTCTTT.

This chain uses TRBV7-9 with TRBJ2-3; 8 bases line up with TRBD2. After removal of 3 bases from V and 5 bases from J, the junction contained 10 bases not matched to a gene. Germline values: CDR1 SEHNR, CDR2 FQNEAQ (reference sequence). The CDR3 is 16 amino acids. CDR3 coding DNA: TGTGCCAGCAGCTTTTGGCGGCCCCGGGGGGGAGATACGCAGTATTTT. It encodes CASSFWRPRGGDTQYF.

About this clone itself: An end of the junction differs from the germline gene, which may be a read error. The V and J genes are TRBV7-9 and TRBJ1-1; D not certain. Germline CDR1 SEHNR, CDR2 FQNEAQ (reference sequence). This CDR3 region has 15 residues. The CDR3 region is CSSSRFAGGNTEAFF. The CDR3 DNA sequence: TGTTCCAGCAGCCGTTTTGCAGGAGGGAACACTGAAGCTTTCTTT.

The chain has TRBV6-5 and TRBJ2-7; TRBD1 might be the D (6 bases). The V gene lost 6 bases and the J gene lost 0 bases, with 12 bases spanning the gap. Looked up from germline, CDR1 is MNHEY and CDR2 is SVGAGI. The CDR3 runs to 14 residues. For the CDR3, the DNA is TGTGCCAGCAGCTTTATACAGGGCTCCTACGAGCAGTACTTC. Protein sequence: CASSFIQGSYEQYF.

The DNA of the CDR3 is TGTGCCAGCAGTTCAGAGGGGGCGCGGAACAATGAGCAGTTCTTC. It codes for CASSSEGARNNEQFF. V gene TRBV4-2 combines with J gene TRBJ2-1; 7 bases align to TRBD1. The CDR3 has 15 amino acids. Germline CDR1 LGHNA, CDR2 YNFKEQ. After removal of 6 bases from V and 5 bases from J, the junction contained 10 bases not matched to a gene.

The rearrangement joins TRBV10-3 to TRBJ2-5; 7 bases agree with TRBD2. Trimming removed 3 bases from V and 2 bases from J; junction bases left unmatched: 6. Germline CDR1 is ENHRY and CDR2 is SYGVKD. The CDR3 has 15 residues. CDR3 loop: CAISDLADGQETQYF. The CDR3 coding sequence is TGTGCCATCAGTGATCTAGCGGATGGTCAAGAGACCCAGTACTTC.

The V call is TRBV6-5, the J call TRBJ1-6; 7 bases are shared with TRBD1. After removal of 6 bases from V and 4 bases from J, the junction contained 6 bases not matched to a gene. The CDR3 is 15 residues long. Germline-derived CDR1 and CDR2 are MNHEY and SVGAGI. The CDR3 loop reads CASSPGTVYNSPLHF. DNA for the CDR3: TGTGCCAGCAGCCCCGGGACAGTTTATAATTCACCCCTCCACTTT.

The rearrangement uses TRBV5-1 and TRBJ2-2; D might be TRBD1 (6 bases). The CDR3 covers 14 residues. Trimming took off 4 bases at V and 7 bases at J, with 14 bases between the two ends. Germline V lookup: CDR1 SGHRS, CDR2 YFSETQ. CDR3 sequence reads: CASSDTGFDGELFF. The CDR3 DNA follows: TGCGCCAGCAGCGACACAGGGTTCGACGGGGAGCTGTTTTTT.

The V and J genes are TRBV5-1 and TRBJ2-3; 9 bases match TRBD1. The length of the CDR3 is 13 residues. Germline trimming cut 4 bases from V and 8 bases from J; bases unmatched to any gene: 5. CDR1 SGHRS and CDR2 YFSETQ come from the germline V gene. CDR3 residues: CASSTPGQGTQYF. CDR3 nucleotide sequence: TGCGCCAGCAGCACACCGGGACAGGGTACGCAGTATTTT.

The rearrangement uses TRBV28 and TRBJ1-1, with a tentative D call TRBD1 (5 bases). V lost 3 bases to trimming and J lost 4 bases, with 15 bases between them. CDR3 size: 15 residues. CDR1 MDHEN and CDR2 SYDVKM come from the germline V gene. CDR3 residues: CASSLGGNGGTEAFF. In nucleotides, the CDR3 is TGTGCCAGCAGTTTGGGGGGTAATGGTGGCACTGAAGCTTTCTTT.

The V call is TRBV19, the J call TRBJ2-5; no clear D gene. Trimming stripped 3 bases from V and 5 bases from J, with 13 bases between. This CDR3 region has 14 residues. Germline V gene lookup returns CDR1 LNHDA and CDR2 SQIVND (reference sequence). CDR3 DNA: TGTGCCAGTAGTATGAGTCAGTTGAGGGAGACCCAGTACTTC. Protein sequence: CASSMSQLRETQYF.

The chain combines TRBV6-6 with TRBJ2-1; 8 nucleotides line up with TRBD1. In germline, CDR1 is MNHNY, CDR2 SVGAGI (reference sequence). Trimming at V came to 4 bases and at J to 10 bases, leaving 9 bases not matched to a gene. CDR3 length: 14 amino acids. DNA for the CDR3: TGTGCCAGCAGTTCACCCCAGGGGGCCTGGGAGCAGTTCTTC. It yields the protein CASSSPQGAWEQFF.

The J gene is TRBJ2-1, the V gene TRBV6-1, with D unclear. The CDR3 is 11 amino acids. The germline CDR1 and CDR2 sequences are MNHNS and SASEGT. The V gene lost 8 bases and the J gene lost 7 bases, with 9 bases spanning the gap. DNA of the CDR3: TGTGCCAGCCGTTCGTTTAATGAGCAGTTCTTC. Protein product: CASRSFNEQFF.

This clone was seen only once. The V call is TRBV5-6, the J call TRBJ1-1; tentatively, D is TRBD1 (6 bases). Per germline, CDR1 SGHDT and CDR2 YYEEEE. This CDR3 spans 14 amino acids. With 6 bases removed from V and 4 bases from J, the gap between germline ends came to 16 bases. The CDR3 spells CASTIQGLGTEAFF. The CDR3 DNA sequence: TGTGCCAGCACTATACAGGGTCTGGGCACTGAAGCTTTCTTT.

This clone was seen just once. V is TRBV27 and J is TRBJ1-4, with 9 bases lining up with TRBD1. The germline CDR1 and CDR2 sequences are MNHEY and SMNVEV (reference sequence). Trimming cost V 5 bases and J 5 bases; bases outside gene matches: 6. The CDR3 spans 15 residues. The CDR3 loop reads CASSTRGTGNEKLFF. DNA of the CDR3: TGTGCCAGCAGTACCAGAGGGACAGGGAATGAAAAACTGTTTTTT. Complete variable domain (other parts from reference TRBV27 and TRBJ1-4): EAQVTQNPRYLITVTGKKLTVTCSQNMNHEYMSWYRQDPGLGLRQIYYSMNVEVTDKGDVPEGYKVSRKEKRNFPLILESPSPNQTSLYFCASSTRGTGNEKLFFGSGTQLSVL.

The rearrangement links TRBV5-1 to TRBJ2-1, with D perhaps matching TRBD2 (5 bases). CDR3 length: 15 amino acids. From germline, CDR1 is SGHRS and CDR2 YFSETQ. Between the trimmed V and J ends, which lost 4 bases and 0 bases, there was a span of 11 bases. CDR3 DNA: TGCGCCAGCAGCCGCTTGGGAGCCTCCTACAATGAGCAGTTCTTC. This encodes CASSRLGASYNEQFF.

There are a few counts of this clone. The chain carries TRBV7-8 and TRBJ2-2; a possible D gene is TRBD2 (6 bases). The CDR3 spans 14 residues. Per the germline V gene, CDR1 is SGHVS and CDR2 is FQNEAQ. V lost 1 base and J 4 bases, leaving 7 bases between the germline ends. The CDR3 DNA sequence: TGTGCCAGCAGCTTAGGAGCGGGCACCGGGGAGCTGTTTTTT. Protein sequence: CASSLGAGTGELFF.

V usage is TRBV7-9 and J usage is TRBJ1-4; tentative D call: TRBD1 (5 bases). Germline CDR1 and CDR2: SEHNR and FQNEAQ (reference sequence). There are 13 residues in the CDR3. V gave up 3 bases and J gave up 5 bases, with 7 bases separating them. CDR3 DNA: TGTGCCAGCAGCTTGTCAGGGAATGAAAAACTGTTTTTT. This sequence encodes CASSLSGNEKLFF.

CDR3 sequence reads: CASSAGGNYNSPLHF. Here the CDR3 DNA reads TGTGCCAGTAGTGCCGGCGGGAACTATAATTCACCCCTCCACTTT. This chain joins TRBV19 and TRBJ1-6; D ambiguous. This CDR3 has 15 amino acids. From germline, CDR1 is LNHDA and CDR2 SQIVND (reference sequence). The V end lost 5 bases, the J end lost 3 bases, and 11 bases lay between the germline ends.